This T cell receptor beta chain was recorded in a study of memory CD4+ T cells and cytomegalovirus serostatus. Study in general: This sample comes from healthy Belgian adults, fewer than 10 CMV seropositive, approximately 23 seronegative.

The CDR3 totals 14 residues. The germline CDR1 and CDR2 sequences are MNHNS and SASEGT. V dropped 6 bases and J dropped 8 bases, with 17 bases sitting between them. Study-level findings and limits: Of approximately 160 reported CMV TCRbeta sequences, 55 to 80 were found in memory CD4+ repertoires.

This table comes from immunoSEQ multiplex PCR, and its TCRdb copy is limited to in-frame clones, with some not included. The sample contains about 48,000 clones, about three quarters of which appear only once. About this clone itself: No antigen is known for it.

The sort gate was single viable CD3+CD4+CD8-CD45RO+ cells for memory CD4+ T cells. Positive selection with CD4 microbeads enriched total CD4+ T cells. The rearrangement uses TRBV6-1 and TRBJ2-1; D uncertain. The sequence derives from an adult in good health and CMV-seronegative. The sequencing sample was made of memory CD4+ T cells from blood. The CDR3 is CASRAQLAGDEQFF. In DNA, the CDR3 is TGTGCCAGCAGGGCCCAGCTTGCTGGGGATGAGCAGTTCTTC.